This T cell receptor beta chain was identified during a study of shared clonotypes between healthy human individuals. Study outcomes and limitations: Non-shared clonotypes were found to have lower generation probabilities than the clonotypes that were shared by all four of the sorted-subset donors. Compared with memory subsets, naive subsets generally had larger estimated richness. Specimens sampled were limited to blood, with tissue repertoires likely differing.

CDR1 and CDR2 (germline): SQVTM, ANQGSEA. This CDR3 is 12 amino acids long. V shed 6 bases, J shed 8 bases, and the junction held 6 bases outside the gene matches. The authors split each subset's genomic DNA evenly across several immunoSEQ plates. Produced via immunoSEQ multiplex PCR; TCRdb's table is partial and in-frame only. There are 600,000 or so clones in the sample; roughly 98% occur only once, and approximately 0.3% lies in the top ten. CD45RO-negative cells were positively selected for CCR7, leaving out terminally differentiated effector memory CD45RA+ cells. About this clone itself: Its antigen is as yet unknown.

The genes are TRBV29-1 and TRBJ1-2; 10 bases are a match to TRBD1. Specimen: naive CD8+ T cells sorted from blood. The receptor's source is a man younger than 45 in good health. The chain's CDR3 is CSVVGQGEGYTF. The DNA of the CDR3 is TGCAGCGTGGTAGGACAGGGGGAAGGCTACACCTTC.